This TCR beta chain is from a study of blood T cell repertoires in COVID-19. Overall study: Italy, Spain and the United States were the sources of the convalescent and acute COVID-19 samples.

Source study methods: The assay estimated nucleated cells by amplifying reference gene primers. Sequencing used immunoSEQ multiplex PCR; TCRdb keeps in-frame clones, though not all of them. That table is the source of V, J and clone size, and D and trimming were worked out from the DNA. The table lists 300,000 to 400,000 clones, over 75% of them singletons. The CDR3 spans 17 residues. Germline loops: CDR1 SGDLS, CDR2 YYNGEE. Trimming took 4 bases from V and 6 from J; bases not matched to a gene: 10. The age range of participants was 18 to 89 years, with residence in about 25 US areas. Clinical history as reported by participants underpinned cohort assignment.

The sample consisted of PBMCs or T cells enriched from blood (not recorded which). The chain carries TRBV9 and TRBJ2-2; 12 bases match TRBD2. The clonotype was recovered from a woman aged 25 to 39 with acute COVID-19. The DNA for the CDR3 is TGTGCCAGCAGCTTCAGGACTAGCGGGACCAAGCCCGGGGAGCTGTTTTTT. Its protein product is CASSFRTSGTKPGELFF.